This T cell receptor beta chain was recovered during a study of blood T cell repertoires in COVID-19. Across the whole study: Sites across the United States, Italy and Spain contributed samples from acute and convalescent COVID-19. Nucleic acid was either cDNA or gDNA, and it came from T cells, B-cell-depleted T cells, or PBMCs.

The CDR3 is 18 residues long. Germline V gene data show CDR1 as SGHDN and CDR2 as FVKESK. The V and J ends lost 4 bases and 8 bases respectively, with 27 bases between them. Sequenced by immunoSEQ multiplex PCR; TCRdb stores in-frame clones only, minus some. Found here are approximately 76,000 clones, more than 70% of them singletons; the top ten hold around 39%. This chain uses TRBV14 with TRBJ2-1; possibly TRBD2 for D (6 bases). Source material: peripheral blood. The receptor comes from an older man with active or convalescent COVID-19. Here the CDR3 reads CASSRPDTSKLRYYEQFF. CDR3 bases: TGTGCCAGCAGCCGACCCGATACTAGCAAGTTAAGGTATTATGAGCAGTTCTTC. Using reference TRBV14 and TRBJ2-1 for the parts outside the CDR3, the full variable domain is EAGVTQFPSHSVIEKGQTVTLRCDPISGHDNLYWYRRVMGKEIKFLLHFVKESKQDESGMPNNRFLAERTGGTYSTLKVQPAELEDSGVYFCASSRPDTSKLRYYEQFFGPGTRLTVL.